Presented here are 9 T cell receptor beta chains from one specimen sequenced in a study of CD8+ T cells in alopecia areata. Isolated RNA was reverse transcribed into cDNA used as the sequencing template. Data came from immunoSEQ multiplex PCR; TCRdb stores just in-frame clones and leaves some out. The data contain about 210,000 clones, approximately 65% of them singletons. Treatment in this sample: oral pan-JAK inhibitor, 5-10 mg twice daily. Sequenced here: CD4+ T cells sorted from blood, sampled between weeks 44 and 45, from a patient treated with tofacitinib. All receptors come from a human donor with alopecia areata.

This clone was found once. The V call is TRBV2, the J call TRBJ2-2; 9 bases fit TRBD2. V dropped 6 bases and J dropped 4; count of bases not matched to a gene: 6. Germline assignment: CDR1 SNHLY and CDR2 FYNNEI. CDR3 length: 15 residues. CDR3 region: CASSLTSGFTGELFF. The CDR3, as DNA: TGTGCCAGCAGCCTGACTAGCGGATTCACCGGGGAGCTGTTTTTT.

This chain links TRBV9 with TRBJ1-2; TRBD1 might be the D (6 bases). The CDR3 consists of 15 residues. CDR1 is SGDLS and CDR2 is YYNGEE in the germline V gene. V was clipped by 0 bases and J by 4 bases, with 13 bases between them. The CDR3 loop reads CASSVDEGGPYGYTF. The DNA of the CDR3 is TGTGCCAGCAGCGTAGATGAGGGGGGGCCCTATGGCTACACCTTC.

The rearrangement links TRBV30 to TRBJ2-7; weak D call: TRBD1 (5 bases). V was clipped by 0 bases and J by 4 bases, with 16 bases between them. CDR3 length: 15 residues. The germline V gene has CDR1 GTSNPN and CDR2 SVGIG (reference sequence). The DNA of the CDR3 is TGTGCCTGGAGTGTGGGCGGAACAGGACCATACGAGCAGTACTTC. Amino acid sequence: CAWSVGGTGPYEQYF.

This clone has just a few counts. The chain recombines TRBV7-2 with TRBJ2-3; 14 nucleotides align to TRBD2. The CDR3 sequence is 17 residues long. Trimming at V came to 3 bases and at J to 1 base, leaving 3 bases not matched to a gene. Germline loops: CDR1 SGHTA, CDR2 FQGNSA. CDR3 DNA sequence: TGTGCCAGCAGCTTGACTAGCGGGGGGGCCGGCACAGATACGCAGTATTTT. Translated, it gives CASSLTSGGAGTDTQYF.

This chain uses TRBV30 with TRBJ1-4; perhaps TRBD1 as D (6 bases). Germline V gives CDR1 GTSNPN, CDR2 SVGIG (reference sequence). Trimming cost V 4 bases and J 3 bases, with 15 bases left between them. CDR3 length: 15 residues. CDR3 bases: TGTGCCTGGAAACAGGGAAGTAGCGCTAATGAAAAACTGTTTTTT. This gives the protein CAWKQGSSANEKLFF.

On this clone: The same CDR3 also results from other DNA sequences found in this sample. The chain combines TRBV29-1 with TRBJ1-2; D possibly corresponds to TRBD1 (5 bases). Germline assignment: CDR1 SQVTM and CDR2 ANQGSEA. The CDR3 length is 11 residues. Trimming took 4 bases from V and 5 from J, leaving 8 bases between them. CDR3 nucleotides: TGCAGCGTTGTCGGGGGTTATGGCTACACCTTC. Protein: CSVVGGYGYTF.

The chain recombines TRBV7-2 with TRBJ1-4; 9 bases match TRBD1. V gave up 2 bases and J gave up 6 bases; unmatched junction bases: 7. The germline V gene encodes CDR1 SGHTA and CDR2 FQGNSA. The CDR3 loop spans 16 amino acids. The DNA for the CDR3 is TGTGCCAGCAGCTTAATCTTGGGACAGGGATATGAAAAACTGTTTTTT. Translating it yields CASSLILGQGYEKLFF.

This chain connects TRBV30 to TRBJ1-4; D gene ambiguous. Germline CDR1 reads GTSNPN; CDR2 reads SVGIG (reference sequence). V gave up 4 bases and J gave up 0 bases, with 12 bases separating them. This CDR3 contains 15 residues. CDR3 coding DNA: TGTGCCTGGACGCCCCACAGTGCAACTAATGAAAAACTGTTTTTT. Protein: CAWTPHSATNEKLFF.

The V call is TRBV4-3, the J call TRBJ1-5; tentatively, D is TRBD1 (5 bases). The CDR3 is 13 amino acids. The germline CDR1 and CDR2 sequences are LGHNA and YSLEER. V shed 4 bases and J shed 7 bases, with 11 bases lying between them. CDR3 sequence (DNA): TGCGCCAGCAGCCCCGCCCGGGGGCAGCCCCAGCATTTT. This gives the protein CASSPARGQPQHF.